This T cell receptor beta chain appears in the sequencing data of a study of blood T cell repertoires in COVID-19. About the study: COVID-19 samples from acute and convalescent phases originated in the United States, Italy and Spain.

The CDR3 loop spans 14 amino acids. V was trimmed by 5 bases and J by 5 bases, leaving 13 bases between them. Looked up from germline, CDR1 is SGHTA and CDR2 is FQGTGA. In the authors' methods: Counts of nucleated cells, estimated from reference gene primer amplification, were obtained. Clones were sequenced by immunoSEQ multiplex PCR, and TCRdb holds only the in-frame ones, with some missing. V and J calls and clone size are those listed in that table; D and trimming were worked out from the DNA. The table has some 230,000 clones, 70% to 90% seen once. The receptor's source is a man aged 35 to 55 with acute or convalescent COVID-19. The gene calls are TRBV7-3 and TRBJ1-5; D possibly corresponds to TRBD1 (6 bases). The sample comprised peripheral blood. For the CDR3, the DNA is TGTGCCAGCAGCCCCGACAGGTGGGATCAGCCCCAGCATTTT. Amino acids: CASSPDRWDQPQHF.